The rows below give T cell receptor beta chains drawn from one sample of a study of cytomegalovirus exposure and HLA in healthy donors. Here immunoSEQ multiplex PCR was the method, and the copy in TCRdb shows in-frame clones only, minus some. The sample lists 120,000 to 150,000 clones, around 85% occurring once. The sample taken for sequencing was PBMCs. The receptors here all came from a female donor in good health and CMV-seronegative. Both conserved end residues are part of each CDR3. D genes are given only for firm matches. Clone size is given for some rows only: seen once, a few or many times, or a class if the clone is expanded.

CDR3: CASSFLGTSVKNTGELFF
DNA: TGTGCCAGCAGTTTCTTGGGGACTAGCGTAAAGAACACCGGGGAGCTGTTTTTT
length: 18
size: NA
J: TRBJ2-2
V: TRBV28
D: TRBD2

CDR3: CASGAGVPEQYF
DNA: TGTGCCTCAGGGGCAGGGGTCCCCGAGCAGTACTTC
length: 12
size: NA
J: TRBJ2-7
V: TRBV6-6
D: NA

CDR3: CASSLVLSPDTQYF
DNA: TGTGCCAGCAGCTTAGTCCTGTCCCCAGATACGCAGTATTTT
length: 14
size: NA
J: TRBJ2-3
V: TRBV7-9
D: NA

CDR3: CASSSDGTGIMNTEAFF
DNA: TGTGCCAGCAGCTCTGACGGCACAGGGATAATGAACACTGAAGCTTTCTTT
length: 17
size: NA
J: TRBJ1-1
V: TRBV28
D: NA

CDR3: CASSRDRGDTGELFF
DNA: TGTGCCAGCAGTCGGGACAGGGGGGACACCGGGGAGCTGTTTTTT
length: 15
size: once
J: TRBJ2-2
V: TRBV28
D: TRBD1

CDR3: CASSNRVNTEAFF
DNA: TGCGCCAGCAGTAACAGGGTGAACACTGAAGCTTTCTTT
length: 13
size: NA
J: TRBJ1-1
V: TRBV10-2
D: NA

CDR3: CASRDNNQPQHF
DNA: TGTGCCAGTCGGGACAACAATCAGCCCCAGCATTTT
length: 12
size: few
J: TRBJ1-5
V: TRBV19
D: NA

CDR3: CASSLKGTGGEQPQHF
DNA: TGTGCCAGCAGCCTTAAGGGGACAGGGGGCGAACAGCCCCAGCATTTT
length: 16
size: NA
J: TRBJ1-5
V: TRBV4-2
D: TRBD1

CDR3: CASSHSSVGYEQYF
DNA: TGCGCCAGCAGCCATTCTAGCGTGGGTTACGAGCAGTACTTC
length: 14
size: NA
J: TRBJ2-7
V: TRBV4-1
D: NA

CDR3: CASSGDSNQPQHF
DNA: TGTGCCAGCAGCGGGGATAGCAATCAGCCCCAGCATTTT
length: 13
size: NA
J: TRBJ1-5
V: TRBV2
D: NA

CDR3: CASSSLTGNTEAFF
DNA: TGTGCCAGCAGTTCCCTGACAGGGAACACTGAAGCTTTCTTT
length: 14
size: NA
J: TRBJ1-1
V: TRBV27
D: NA

CDR3: CASSYGGGGAGSQYF
DNA: TGTGCCAGCAGTTACGGGGGCGGGGGCGCGGGTTCCCAGTACTTC
length: 15
size: NA
J: TRBJ2-5
V: TRBV6-6
D: NA

CDR3: CASTKRTSGFSNVKAKNIQYF
DNA: TGTGCCAGCACAAAGAGGACTAGCGGGTTTTCCAACGTAAAGGCCAAAAACATTCAGTACTTC
length: 21
size: few
J: TRBJ2-4
V: TRBV28
D: TRBD2

CDR3: CASSTGTSFSGANVLTF
DNA: TGTGCCAGCAGCACCGGGACATCCTTCTCTGGGGCCAACGTCCTGACTTTC
length: 17
size: NA
J: TRBJ2-6
V: TRBV28
D: NA

CDR3: CASNPGSGRELFF
DNA: TGTGCCAGTAACCCTGGGAGCGGTCGGGAGCTGTTTTTT
length: 13
size: few
J: TRBJ2-2
V: TRBV19
D: NA

CDR3: CASSFSRQGWNQPQHF
DNA: TGTGCCAGCAGTTTTTCTCGACAGGGCTGGAATCAGCCCCAGCATTTT
length: 16
size: NA
J: TRBJ1-5
V: TRBV27
D: TRBD1

CDR3: CSVVGRGTEAFF
DNA: TGCAGCGTTGTCGGCAGGGGGACTGAAGCTTTCTTT
length: 12
size: NA
J: TRBJ1-1
V: TRBV29-1
D: TRBD1

CDR3: CAWNRGAYNEQFF
DNA: TGTGCCTGGAACAGGGGGGCCTACAATGAGCAGTTCTTC
length: 13
size: once
J: TRBJ2-1
V: TRBV30
D: TRBD1

CDR3: CASSRQGFNTGELFF
DNA: TGTGCCAGCAGTCGACAGGGGTTCAACACCGGGGAGCTGTTTTTT
length: 15
size: NA
J: TRBJ2-2
V: TRBV6-5
D: TRBD1

CDR3: CASSLRTSEAFF
DNA: TGTGCCAGCAGTTTAAGGACAAGTGAAGCTTTCTTT
length: 12
size: NA
J: TRBJ1-1
V: TRBV28
D: NA

CDR3: CATWGGTMNTEAFF
DNA: TGTGCCACCTGGGGGGGGACTATGAACACTGAAGCTTTCTTT
length: 14
size: NA
J: TRBJ1-1
V: TRBV10-3
D: NA

CDR3: CASSKGRGFISYEQYF
DNA: TGTGCCAGCAGCAAAGGGAGGGGCTTCATATCCTACGAGCAGTACTTC
length: 16
size: NA
J: TRBJ2-7
V: TRBV21-1
D: NA

CDR3: CASSLETVVPQETQYF
DNA: TGCGCCAGCAGCTTGGAAACGGTAGTTCCCCAAGAGACCCAGTACTTC
length: 16
size: NA
J: TRBJ2-5
V: TRBV5-1
D: NA

CDR3: CASSLIRDGYTF
DNA: TGTGCCAGCAGCTTGATCCGAGATGGCTACACCTTC
length: 12
size: NA
J: TRBJ1-2
V: TRBV7-9
D: NA

CDR3: CASRTGQETQYF
DNA: TGTGCCAGTCGGACAGGGCAAGAGACCCAGTACTTC
length: 12
size: NA
J: TRBJ2-5
V: TRBV6-5
D: TRBD1

CDR3: CASSLVLGDYNEQFF
DNA: TGCGCCAGCAGCTTGGTCCTAGGAGATTACAATGAGCAGTTCTTC
length: 15
size: NA
J: TRBJ2-1
V: TRBV5-1
D: NA

CDR3: CASSQGRGYQETQYF
DNA: TGTGCCAGCAGCCAAGGAAGGGGGTACCAAGAGACCCAGTACTTC
length: 15
size: few
J: TRBJ2-5
V: TRBV4-2
D: NA

CDR3: CASSDRGRDEKLFF
DNA: TGTGCCAGCAGCGACCGGGGGAGGGATGAAAAACTGTTTTTT
length: 14
size: NA
J: TRBJ1-4
V: TRBV11-2
D: NA

CDR3: CASSLEGRFVSGANVLTF
DNA: TGCGCCAGCAGCTTGGAAGGGAGGTTCGTCTCTGGGGCCAACGTCCTGACTTTC
length: 18
size: NA
J: TRBJ2-6
V: TRBV5-1
D: NA

CDR3: CASSATSGTLTEQYF
DNA: TGTGCCAGCAGTGCGACTAGCGGGACCCTGACCGAGCAGTACTTC
length: 15
size: NA
J: TRBJ2-7
V: TRBV6-1
D: TRBD2

CDR3: CASIGQDHTEAFF
DNA: TGTGCCAGTATCGGACAGGACCACACTGAAGCTTTCTTT
length: 13
size: NA
J: TRBJ1-1
V: TRBV19
D: TRBD1

CDR3: CAGRGYSTDTQYF
DNA: TGTGCCGGAAGAGGTTATAGCACAGATACGCAGTATTTT
length: 13
size: NA
J: TRBJ2-3
V: TRBV30
D: NA

CDR3: CASSERENEKLFF
DNA: TGTGCCAGCAGTGAAAGGGAGAATGAAAAACTGTTTTTT
length: 13
size: few
J: TRBJ1-4
V: TRBV6-4
D: NA

CDR3: CASSLRTSGGVAYTQYF
DNA: TGTGCCAGCAGTTTACGGACTAGCGGGGGGGTGGCATATACGCAGTATTTT
length: 17
size: once
J: TRBJ2-3
V: TRBV28
D: TRBD2

CDR3: CASSSSWGAGGDEQYF
DNA: TGTGCCAGCAGTTCCTCTTGGGGAGCGGGAGGGGACGAGCAGTACTTC
length: 16
size: NA
J: TRBJ2-7
V: TRBV27
D: TRBD2

CDR3: CASSLGPGLNEQFF
DNA: TGTGCCAGCAGCTTAGGTCCTGGACTCAATGAGCAGTTCTTC
length: 14
size: NA
J: TRBJ2-1
V: TRBV7-9
D: NA

CDR3: CASSLQYEQYF
DNA: TGTGCCAGCAGTTTACAGTACGAGCAGTACTTC
length: 11
size: NA
J: TRBJ2-7
V: TRBV28
D: NA

CDR3: CATGQPYPGNTIYF
DNA: TGTGCCACGGGACAGCCGTACCCTGGAAACACCATATATTTT
length: 14
size: NA
J: TRBJ1-3
V: TRBV19
D: TRBD1

CDR3: CASSGDRGGYTDTQYF
DNA: TGTGCCAGCAGTGGGGACAGGGGGGGATACACAGATACGCAGTATTTT
length: 16
size: NA
J: TRBJ2-3
V: TRBV2
D: TRBD1

CDR3: CASSLAETASYEQYF
DNA: TGTGCCAGCAGCTTAGCGGAGACGGCGTCCTACGAGCAGTACTTC
length: 15
size: NA
J: TRBJ2-7
V: TRBV7-8
D: NA

CDR3: CASSYFPRDRRYGYTF
DNA: TGTGCCAGCAGTTACTTCCCGAGGGACAGAAGATATGGCTACACCTTC
length: 16
size: NA
J: TRBJ1-2
V: TRBV6-5
D: TRBD1

CDR3: CASSLPNRTSGRIGGLYEQYF
DNA: TGTGCCAGCAGTTTACCGAACCGGACTAGCGGGAGAATAGGGGGCCTCTACGAGCAGTACTTC
length: 21
size: NA
J: TRBJ2-7
V: TRBV28
D: TRBD2

CDR3: CASSAQGTGEYGYTF
DNA: TGTGCCAGCAGCGCTCAGGGGACAGGGGAATATGGCTACACCTTC
length: 15
size: NA
J: TRBJ1-2
V: TRBV9
D: TRBD1

CDR3: CATSNPRETGPYEQYF
DNA: TGTGCCACCAGCAATCCAAGGGAGACAGGGCCCTACGAGCAGTACTTC
length: 16
size: few
J: TRBJ2-7
V: TRBV15
D: TRBD1

CDR3: CASRDRLTNTGELFF
DNA: TGTGCCAGCAGAGACAGACTCACGAACACCGGGGAGCTGTTTTTT
length: 15
size: NA
J: TRBJ2-2
V: TRBV2
D: NA

CDR3: CASTRTGTNEKLFF
DNA: TGTGCCAGCACCAGGACAGGGACCAATGAAAAACTGTTTTTT
length: 14
size: once
J: TRBJ1-4
V: TRBV6-6
D: TRBD1

CDR3: CASSVGTDTQYF
DNA: TGTGCCAGCAGCGTCGGCACAGATACGCAGTATTTT
length: 12
size: NA
J: TRBJ2-3
V: TRBV9
D: NA

CDR3: CASSEQGGVEAFF
DNA: TGTGCCAGCAGTGAACAGGGAGGTGTGGAAGCTTTCTTT
length: 13
size: NA
J: TRBJ1-1
V: TRBV6-1
D: NA

CDR3: CASSLDGGNTIYF
DNA: TGTGCCAGCAGCTTAGACGGTGGAAACACCATATATTTT
length: 13
size: NA
J: TRBJ1-3
V: TRBV11-2
D: NA

CDR3: CASSQDTGAYEQYF
DNA: TGCGCCAGCAGCCAAGATACAGGAGCCTACGAGCAGTACTTC
length: 14
size: NA
J: TRBJ2-7
V: TRBV4-1
D: NA